The 9 T cell receptor beta chains below come from one sample, sequenced in a study of blood T cell repertoires in COVID-19. The table came from immunoSEQ multiplex PCR; TCRdb's copy has only in-frame clones and leaves some out. Here the sample spans over 300,000 clones, 90% being singletons. Input material: peripheral blood. The receptors come from a man aged 18 to 29 with active or convalescent COVID-19.

This chain connects TRBV5-1 to TRBJ1-2; 8 nucleotides agree with TRBD1. Germline-derived CDR1 and CDR2 are SGHRS and YFSETQ. V lost 5 bases, J lost 2 bases, and 11 bases stayed unmatched. This CDR3 has 16 amino acids. CDR3 sequence (DNA): TGCGCCAGCAGGGGTGACAGGGGTGATTGGAACTATGGCTACACCTTC. The encoded protein is CASRGDRGDWNYGYTF.

This clone has a single count. The CDR3: CASSQGRGVTGADTQYF. The CDR3 DNA follows: TGTGCCAGCAGCCAAGGAAGGGGCGTTACGGGGGCAGATACGCAGTATTTT. The chain uses TRBV4-2 and TRBJ2-3; the D gene is possibly TRBD2 (6 bases). V lost 1 base, J lost 4 bases, and 18 bases lay in between. The CDR3 has 17 amino acids. CDR1 and CDR2 (germline): LGHNA, YNFKEQ.

The rearrangement links TRBV5-6 to TRBJ2-3, with TRBD1 matching 7 bases. CDR1 and CDR2 (germline): SGHDT, YYEEEE. CDR3 length: 13 amino acids. With 5 bases clipped from V and 2 bases from J, the junction kept 2 bases outside the gene matches. The CDR3 loop is CASRDRDTDTQYF. The CDR3 DNA sequence: TGTGCCAGCAGAGACAGGGACACAGATACGCAGTATTTT.

The V call is TRBV3-1 (or the pseudogene TRBV3-2), the J call TRBJ1-2, with D possibly TRBD1 on 5 matching bases. Trimming shortened V by 4 bases and J by 5 bases, and 11 bases separated the two germline ends. This CDR3 contains 13 residues. Looked up from germline, CDR1 is LGHDT and CDR2 is YNNKEL (reference sequence). The CDR3 DNA follows: TGTGCCAGCAGCCCAACGGGGGGGTATGGCTACACCTTC. Protein: CASSPTGGYGYTF.

The chain recombines TRBV5-1 with TRBJ1-1; D perhaps matches TRBD1 (5 bases). Germline lookup yields CDR1 SGHRS and CDR2 YFSETQ. CDR3 size: 17 residues. Deletions cut 2 bases from V and 0 bases from J, with 17 bases between. The DNA for the CDR3 is TGCGCCAGCAGCTTTGGAGGGGCCCTCGGCATGAACACTGAAGCTTTCTTT. The encoded protein is CASSFGGALGMNTEAFF.

The chain joins TRBV6-5 to TRBJ1-1; 7 nucleotides line up with TRBD1. The CDR3 consists of 14 residues. J was trimmed by 7 bases and V by 6 bases; bases with no gene match: 11. Germline V gene lookup returns CDR1 MNHEY and CDR2 SVGAGI. CDR3 nucleotide sequence: TGTGCCAGCAGAAGACCCCGGGACAGCCTTGAAGCTTTCTTT. As protein: CASRRPRDSLEAFF.

V usage is TRBV5-1 and J usage is TRBJ2-7, with 11 positions matching TRBD1. This CDR3 has 14 amino acids. The V gene end was trimmed by 3 bases and the J gene end by 4 bases; junction bases not matched to a gene: 3. The germline V gene encodes CDR1 SGHRS and CDR2 YFSETQ. CDR3 sequence reads: CASSYRDRGYEQYF. In DNA form, the CDR3 reads TGCGCCAGCAGCTACCGGGACAGGGGGTACGAGCAGTACTTC.

The rearrangement joins TRBV19 to TRBJ1-4; D is possibly TRBD1 (5 bases). Trimming pared 6 bases from V and 0 bases from J, leaving 8 bases between. The CDR3 has 14 residues. The germline V gene encodes CDR1 LNHDA and CDR2 SQIVND (reference sequence). The CDR3 nucleotides are TGTGCCAGTAGAACGACAGCAACTAATGAAAAACTGTTTTTT. It yields the protein CASRTTATNEKLFF.

V is TRBV9 and J is TRBJ1-2; a possible D gene is TRBD1 (6 bases). V was shortened by 0 bases and J by 4 bases, with 19 bases between the two germline ends. Germline CDR1 reads SGDLS; CDR2 reads YYNGEE. This CDR3 is 17 amino acids long. The chain's CDR3 is CASSVAITKQGVYGYTF. In nucleotides, the CDR3 is TGTGCCAGCAGCGTAGCGATCACAAAACAGGGAGTCTATGGCTACACCTTC. The whole variable domain, remainder taken from reference TRBV9 and TRBJ1-2, is DSGVTQTPKHLITATGQRVTLRCSPRSGDLSVYWYQQSLDQGLQFLIQYYNGEERAKGNILERFSAQQFPDLHSELNLSSLELGDSALYFCASSVAITKQGVYGYTFGSGTRLTVV.